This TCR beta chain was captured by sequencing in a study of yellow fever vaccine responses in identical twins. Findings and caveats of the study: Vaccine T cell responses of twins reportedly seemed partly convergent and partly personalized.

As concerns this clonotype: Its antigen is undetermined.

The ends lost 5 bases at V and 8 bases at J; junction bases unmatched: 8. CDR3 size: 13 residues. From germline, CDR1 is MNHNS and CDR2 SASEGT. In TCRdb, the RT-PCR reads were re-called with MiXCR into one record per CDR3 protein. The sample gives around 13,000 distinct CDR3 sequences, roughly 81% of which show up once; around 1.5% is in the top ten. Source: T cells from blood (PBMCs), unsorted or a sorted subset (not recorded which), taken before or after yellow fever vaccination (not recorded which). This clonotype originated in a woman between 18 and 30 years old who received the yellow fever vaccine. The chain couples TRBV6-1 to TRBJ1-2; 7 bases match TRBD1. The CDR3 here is CASSRQGTRGYTF. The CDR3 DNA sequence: TGTGCCAGCAGTCGACAGGGTACACGCGGCTACACCTTC.